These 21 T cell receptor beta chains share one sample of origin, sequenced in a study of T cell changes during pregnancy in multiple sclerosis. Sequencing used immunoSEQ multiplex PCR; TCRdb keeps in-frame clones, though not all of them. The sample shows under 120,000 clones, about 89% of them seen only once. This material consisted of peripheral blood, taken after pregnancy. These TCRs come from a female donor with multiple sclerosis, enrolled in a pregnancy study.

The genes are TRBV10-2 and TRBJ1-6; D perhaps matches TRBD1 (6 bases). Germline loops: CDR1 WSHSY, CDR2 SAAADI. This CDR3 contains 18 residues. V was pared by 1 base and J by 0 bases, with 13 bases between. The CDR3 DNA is TGCGCCAGCAGTGAGTTACAGGGCTTAAGCTCCTATAATTCACCCCTCCACTTT. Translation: CASSELQGLSSYNSPLHF.

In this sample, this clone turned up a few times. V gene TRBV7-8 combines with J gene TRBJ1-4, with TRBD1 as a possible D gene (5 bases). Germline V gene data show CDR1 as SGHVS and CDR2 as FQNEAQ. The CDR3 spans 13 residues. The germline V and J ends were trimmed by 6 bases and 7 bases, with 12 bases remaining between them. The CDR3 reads CASRADSAEKLFF. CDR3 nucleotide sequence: TGTGCCAGCAGGGCAGACAGTGCTGAAAAACTGTTTTTT.

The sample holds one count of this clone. CDR3 protein: CASSLVAGGTDTQYF. CDR3 DNA sequence: TGTGCCAGCAGCTTAGTGGCGGGGGGGACAGATACGCAGTATTTT. The chain is built from TRBV11-2 and TRBJ2-3, with 9 bases fitting TRBD2. Trimming cost V 1 base and J 3 bases; bases outside gene matches: 2. This CDR3 has 15 amino acids. CDR1 is SGHAT and CDR2 is FQNNGV in the germline V gene. Complete variable domain (other parts from reference TRBV11-2 and TRBJ2-3): EAGVAQSPRYKIIEKRQSVAFWCNPISGHATLYWYQQILGQGPKLLIQFQNNGVVDDSQLPKDRFSAERLKGVDSTLKIQPAKLEDSAVYLCASSLVAGGTDTQYFGPGTRLTVL.

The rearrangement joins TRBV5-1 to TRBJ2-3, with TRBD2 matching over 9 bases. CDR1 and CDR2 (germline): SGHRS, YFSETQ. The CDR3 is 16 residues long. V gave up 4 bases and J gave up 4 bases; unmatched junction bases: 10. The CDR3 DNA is TGCGCCAGCAGCCCGCGGGGGGGGCGAACCCCAGATACGCAGTATTTT. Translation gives CASSPRGGRTPDTQYF.

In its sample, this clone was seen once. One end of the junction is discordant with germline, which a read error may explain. The CDR3 spells CASSQTWGDEQFF. The CDR3 coding sequence is TGTGCTAGCAGCCAGACCTGGGGCGATGAGCAGTTCTTC. The rearrangement uses TRBV7-7 and TRBJ2-1; tentative D call: TRBD1 (5 bases). The germline CDR1 and CDR2 sequences are SSHAT and FNYEAQ (reference sequence). CDR3 length equals 13 residues.

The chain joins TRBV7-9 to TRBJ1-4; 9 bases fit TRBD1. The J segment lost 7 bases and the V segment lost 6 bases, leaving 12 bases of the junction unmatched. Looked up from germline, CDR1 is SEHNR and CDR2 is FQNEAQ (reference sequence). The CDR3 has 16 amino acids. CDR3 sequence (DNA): TGTGCCAGCAGTTCACGGGACAGGGAAAGGAGTGAAAAACTGTTTTTT. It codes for CASSSRDRERSEKLFF.

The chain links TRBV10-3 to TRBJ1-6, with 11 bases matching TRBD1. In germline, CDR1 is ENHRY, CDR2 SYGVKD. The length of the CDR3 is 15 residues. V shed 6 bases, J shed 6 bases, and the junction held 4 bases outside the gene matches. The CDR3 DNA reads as TGTGCCATCAGAGGGGGACAGGGGGGTAATTCACCCCTCCACTTT. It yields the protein CAIRGGQGGNSPLHF.

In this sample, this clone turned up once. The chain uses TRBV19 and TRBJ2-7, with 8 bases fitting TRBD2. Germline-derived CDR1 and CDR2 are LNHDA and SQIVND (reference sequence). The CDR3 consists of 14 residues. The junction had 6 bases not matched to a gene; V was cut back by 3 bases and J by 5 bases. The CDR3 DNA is TGTGCCAGTAGTATCGGACTAGCTTGGGACGAGCAGTACTTC. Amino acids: CASSIGLAWDEQYF.

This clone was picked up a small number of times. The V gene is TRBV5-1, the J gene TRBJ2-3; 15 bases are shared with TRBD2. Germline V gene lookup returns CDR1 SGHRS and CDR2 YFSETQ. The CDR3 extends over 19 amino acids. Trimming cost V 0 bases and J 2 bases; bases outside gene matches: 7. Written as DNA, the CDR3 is TGCGCCAGCAGCTTGGCTCCAGGGACTAGCGGGGGGACCACAGATACGCAGTATTTT. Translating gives CASSLAPGTSGGTTDTQYF.

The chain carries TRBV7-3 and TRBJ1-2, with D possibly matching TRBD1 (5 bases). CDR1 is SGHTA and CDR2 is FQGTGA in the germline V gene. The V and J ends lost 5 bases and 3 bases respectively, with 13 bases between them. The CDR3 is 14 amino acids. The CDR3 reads CASSPQARDYGYTF. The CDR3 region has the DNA TGTGCCAGCAGCCCGCAGGCCAGGGACTATGGCTACACCTTC.

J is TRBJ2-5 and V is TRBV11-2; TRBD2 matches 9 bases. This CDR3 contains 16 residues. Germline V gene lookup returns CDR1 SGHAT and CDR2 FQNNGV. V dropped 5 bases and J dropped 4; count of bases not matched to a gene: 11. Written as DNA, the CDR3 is TGTGCCAGCAGCGACAGGGTGCGGGGGGGCGGAGAGACCCAGTACTTC. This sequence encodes CASSDRVRGGGETQYF.

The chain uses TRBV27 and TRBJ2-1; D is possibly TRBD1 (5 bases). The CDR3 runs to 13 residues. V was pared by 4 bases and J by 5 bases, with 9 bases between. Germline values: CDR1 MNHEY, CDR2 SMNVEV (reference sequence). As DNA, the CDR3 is TGTGCCAGCAGTTCAGGGCTAGACAATGAGCAGTTCTTC. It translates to CASSSGLDNEQFF.

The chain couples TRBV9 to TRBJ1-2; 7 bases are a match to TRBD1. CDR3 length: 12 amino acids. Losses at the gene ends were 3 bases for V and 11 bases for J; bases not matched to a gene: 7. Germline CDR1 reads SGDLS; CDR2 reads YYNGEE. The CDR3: CASSGGQLWYTF. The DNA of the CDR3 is TGTGCCAGCAGCGGGGGACAGCTTTGGTACACCTTC.

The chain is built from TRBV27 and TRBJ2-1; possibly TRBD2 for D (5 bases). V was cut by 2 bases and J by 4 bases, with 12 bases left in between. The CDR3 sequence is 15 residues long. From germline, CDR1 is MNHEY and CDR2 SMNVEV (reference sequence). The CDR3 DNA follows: TGTGCCAGCAGTTTAGGGAGCGGCCTATACAATGAGCAGTTCTTC. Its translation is CASSLGSGLYNEQFF.

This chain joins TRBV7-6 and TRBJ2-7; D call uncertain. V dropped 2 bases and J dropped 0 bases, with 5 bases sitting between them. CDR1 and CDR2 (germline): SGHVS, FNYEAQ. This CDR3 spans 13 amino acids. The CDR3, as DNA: TGTGCCAGCAGCTTAACCAGCTCCTACGAGCAGTACTTC. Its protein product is CASSLTSSYEQYF.

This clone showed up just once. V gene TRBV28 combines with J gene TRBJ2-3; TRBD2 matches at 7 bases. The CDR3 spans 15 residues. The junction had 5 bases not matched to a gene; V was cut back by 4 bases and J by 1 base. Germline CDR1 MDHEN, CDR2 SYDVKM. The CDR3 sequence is CASSSRGGGTDTQYF. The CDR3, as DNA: TGTGCCAGCAGTTCGCGCGGGGGTGGCACAGATACGCAGTATTTT.

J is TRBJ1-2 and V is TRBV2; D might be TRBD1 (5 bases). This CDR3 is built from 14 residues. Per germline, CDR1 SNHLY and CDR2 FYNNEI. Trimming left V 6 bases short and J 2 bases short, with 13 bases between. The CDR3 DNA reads TGTGCCAGCAGGGATTTGGACACAAACTATGGCTACACCTTC. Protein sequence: CASRDLDTNYGYTF. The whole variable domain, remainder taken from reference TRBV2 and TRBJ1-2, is EPEVTQTPSHQVTQMGQEVILRCVPISNHLYFYWYRQILGQKVEFLVSFYNNEISEKSEIFDDQFSVERPDGSNFTLKIRSTKLEDSAMYFCASRDLDTNYGYTFGSGTRLTVV.

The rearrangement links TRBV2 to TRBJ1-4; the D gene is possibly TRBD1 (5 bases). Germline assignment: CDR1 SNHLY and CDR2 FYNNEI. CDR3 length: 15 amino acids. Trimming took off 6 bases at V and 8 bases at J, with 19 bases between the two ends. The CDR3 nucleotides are TGTGCCAGCAGCGGGCGGGGGGGGGTAGGAGAAAAACTGTTTTTT. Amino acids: CASSGRGGVGEKLFF.

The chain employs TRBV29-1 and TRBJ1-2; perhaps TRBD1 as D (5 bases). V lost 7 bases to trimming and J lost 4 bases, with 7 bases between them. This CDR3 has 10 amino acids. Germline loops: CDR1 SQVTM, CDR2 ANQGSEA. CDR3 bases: TGCAGCGCCGACAGCTATGGCTACACCTTC. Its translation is CSADSYGYTF.

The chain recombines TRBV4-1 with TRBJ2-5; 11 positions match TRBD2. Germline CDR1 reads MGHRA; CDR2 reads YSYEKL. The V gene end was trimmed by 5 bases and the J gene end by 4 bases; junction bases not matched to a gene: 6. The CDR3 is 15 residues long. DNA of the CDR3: TGCGCCAGCAGCACATCCGGGACTAGCGGAGAGACCCAGTACTTC. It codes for CASSTSGTSGETQYF.

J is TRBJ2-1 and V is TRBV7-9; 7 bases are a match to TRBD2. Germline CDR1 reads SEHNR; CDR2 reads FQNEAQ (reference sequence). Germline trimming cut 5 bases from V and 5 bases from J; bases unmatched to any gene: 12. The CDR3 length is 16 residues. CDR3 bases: TGTGCCAGCAGCCAGGGACCCACGGGGGGTCACAATGAGCAGTTCTTC. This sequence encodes CASSQGPTGGHNEQFF.